This T cell receptor (beta chain) is from a study of shared clonotypes between healthy human individuals. The naive CD8 fraction comprised CD45RO-negative cells positively selected for CCR7 and excluded terminally differentiated effector memory CD45RA+ cells. Study-wide results and caveats: Around 4.9% of naive CD4 clonotypes were shared across a few donors. Though the depth was large, rarefaction showed that sorted-subset sequencing was incomplete.

This CDR3 has 16 residues. The germline CDR1 and CDR2 sequences are MGHRA and YSYEKL. V was pared by 0 bases and J by 7 bases, with 6 bases of the junction left unmatched. Profiling relied on immunoSEQ multiplex PCR, and the TCRdb table lists in-frame clones only, not all of them. The sample holds around 2,000,000 clones; about 95% are singletons and the top ten take approximately 1.2%. The sample holds one count of this clone. Its antigen is not known. The chain couples TRBV4-1 to TRBJ2-1, with 10 bases aligning to TRBD2. The sequence derives from a man aged 18-30 years in good health. Sample: naive CD8+ T cells sorted from blood. The CDR3 here is CASSQDWLAGVNEQFF. In nucleotides, the CDR3 is TGCGCCAGCAGCCAAGATTGGCTAGCGGGGGTTAATGAGCAGTTCTTC.